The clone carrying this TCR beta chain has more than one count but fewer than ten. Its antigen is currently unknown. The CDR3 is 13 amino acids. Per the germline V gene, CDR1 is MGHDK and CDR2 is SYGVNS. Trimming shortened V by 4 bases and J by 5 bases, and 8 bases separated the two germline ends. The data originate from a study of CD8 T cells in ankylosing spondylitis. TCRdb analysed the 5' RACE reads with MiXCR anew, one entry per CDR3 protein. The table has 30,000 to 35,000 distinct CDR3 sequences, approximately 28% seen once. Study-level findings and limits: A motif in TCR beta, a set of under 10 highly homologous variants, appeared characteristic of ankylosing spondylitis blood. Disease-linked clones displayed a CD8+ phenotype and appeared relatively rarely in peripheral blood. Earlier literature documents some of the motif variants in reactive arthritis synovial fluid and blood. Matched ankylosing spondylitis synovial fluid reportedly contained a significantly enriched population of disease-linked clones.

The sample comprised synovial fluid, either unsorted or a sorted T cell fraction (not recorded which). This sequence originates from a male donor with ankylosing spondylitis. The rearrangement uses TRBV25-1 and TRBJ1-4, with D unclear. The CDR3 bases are TGTGCCAGCAGTGTGGTCCTCAATGAAAAACTGTTTTTT. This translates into CASSVVLNEKLFF. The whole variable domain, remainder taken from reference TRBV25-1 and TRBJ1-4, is EADIYQTPRYLVIGTGKKITLECSQTMGHDKMYWYQQDPGMELHLIHYSYGVNSTEKGDLSSESTVSRIRTEHFPLTLESARPSHTSQYLCASSVVLNEKLFFGSGTQLSVL.